A selection of T cell receptor beta chains follows, all from one sample in a study of CD8 T cells in Susac syndrome. TCRdb re-analysed the immunoSEQ multiplex PCR reads in MiXCR, keeping a single row per CDR3 protein. Found here are 200,000 or so distinct CDR3 sequences, nearly 95% of them singletons; the top ten hold roughly 0.088%. Sequenced sample: CD4+ T cells from PBMCs. Receptor source: a human donor with multiple sclerosis. Each CDR3 is given with its conserved first and last residue. The order of the fields is V gene, J gene, D gene, clone size, CDR3 length, CDR3 DNA, CDR3 protein. D genes are given only for firm matches. Clone size is not always given. Where it is, it says once, few, many or a class for expanded clones.

TRBV3-1	TRBJ2-7	TRBD2	.	18	TGTGCCAGCAGCCAAGATATCATCGGGGGGTTTATGCCCTACGAGCAGTACTTC	CASSQDIIGGFMPYEQYF
TRBV11-1	TRBJ2-3	TRBD1	.	14	TGTGCCAGCAGCACCGACAGGGCGGCAGATACGCAGTATTTT	CASSTDRAADTQYF
TRBV7-9	TRBJ1-1	.	.	11	TGTGCCAGCAGCGGGTATTCTGGAGCTTTCTTT	CASSGYSGAFF
TRBV3-1	TRBJ2-7	.	once	13	TGTGCCAGCAGCCAGGCCGGACGGAACGAGCAGTACTTC	CASSQAGRNEQYF
TRBV30	TRBJ2-7	TRBD2	.	15	TGTGCCTGGAGCGGTACTAGCGCGAGCTCCTACGAGCAGTACTTC	CAWSGTSASSYEQYF
TRBV19	TRBJ1-2	.	.	12	TGTGCCAGTAGTATGGGAAACAATGGCTACACCTTC	CASSMGNNGYTF
TRBV2	TRBJ2-1	.	.	16	TGTGCCAGCCACGACTGGTTGGCCGCTAAGTACAATGAGCAGTTCTTC	CASHDWLAAKYNEQFF
TRBV9	TRBJ2-1	TRBD2	.	16	TGTGCCAGCAGCGTTGGACTAGCGAGTTCCTACAATGAGCAGTTCTTC	CASSVGLASSYNEQFF
TRBV28	TRBJ2-2	.	.	14	TGTGCCAGCAGTTTATTACCAGGGGAAGGGGAGCTGTTTTTT	CASSLLPGEGELFF
TRBV30	TRBJ2-2	.	.	13	TGTGCCTGGAGTGGACAGTCCACCGGGGAGCTGTTTTTT	CAWSGQSTGELFF
TRBV4-2	TRBJ1-5	.	once	15	TGTGCCAGCAGCCGTTACAGGGAAGGAAGCCAGCCCCAGCATTTT	CASSRYREGSQPQHF
TRBV7-2	TRBJ2-7	.	.	11	TGTGCCAGCAGCATCGCCTTGGAGCAGTACTTC	CASSIALEQYF
TRBV14	TRBJ2-7	TRBD2	.	16	TGTGCCAGCAGCCCGCGAGGACTAGCGCTCCCCTACGAGCAGTACTTC	CASSPRGLALPYEQYF
TRBV12-3/TRBV12-4	TRBJ1-5	TRBD1	.	13	TGTGCCAGCACCCGGACAGGGGATCAGCCCCAGCATTTT	CASTRTGDQPQHF
TRBV12-3/TRBV12-4	TRBJ2-5	TRBD1	.	14	TGTGCCAGCAGTTTCGGGACAGGGGGCGAGACCCAGTACTTC	CASSFGTGGETQYF
TRBV29-1	TRBJ2-5	TRBD2	.	14	TGCAGCGTGCCGGGTCTAGCGGGGGGAGAGACCCAGTACTTC	CSVPGLAGGETQYF
TRBV6-1	TRBJ2-1	TRBD2	.	14	TGTGCCAGCAGACCGGGACTACTCGCCCCTGAGCAGTTCTTC	CASRPGLLAPEQFF
TRBV3-1	TRBJ2-5	TRBD1	.	15	TGTGCCAGCAGCACCGGACAGGGGCCCCCAGAGACCCAGTACTTC	CASSTGQGPPETQYF
TRBV4-2	TRBJ2-3	.	.	15	TGTGCCAGCAGCCAAGAGACGGGCCTCAGGGATACGCAGTATTTT	CASSQETGLRDTQYF
TRBV30	TRBJ2-2	TRBD1	.	15	TGTGCCCACCTCATGGGTCAGGGGGTCACCGGGGAGCTGTTTTTT	CAHLMGQGVTGELFF
TRBV3-1	TRBJ2-5	.	.	15	TGTGCCAGCAGCCCCTACCACAGGGCGGGCGAGACCCAGTACTTC	CASSPYHRAGETQYF
TRBV30	TRBJ1-5	.	.	13	TGTGCCTGGAGTCGACAGTCAAATCAGCCCCAGCATTTT	CAWSRQSNQPQHF